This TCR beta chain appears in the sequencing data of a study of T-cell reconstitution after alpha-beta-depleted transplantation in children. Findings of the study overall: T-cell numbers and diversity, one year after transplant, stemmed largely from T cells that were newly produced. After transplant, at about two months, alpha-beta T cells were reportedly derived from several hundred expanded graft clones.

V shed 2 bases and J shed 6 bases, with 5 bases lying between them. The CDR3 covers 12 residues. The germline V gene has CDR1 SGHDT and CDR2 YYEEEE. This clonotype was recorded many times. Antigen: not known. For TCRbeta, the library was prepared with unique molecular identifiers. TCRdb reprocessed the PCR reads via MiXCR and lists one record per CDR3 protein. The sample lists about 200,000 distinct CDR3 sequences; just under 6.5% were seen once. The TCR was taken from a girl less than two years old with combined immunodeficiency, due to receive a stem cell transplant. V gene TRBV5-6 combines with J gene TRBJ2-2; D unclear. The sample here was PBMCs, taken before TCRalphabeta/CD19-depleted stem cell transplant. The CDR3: CASSLTPGELFF. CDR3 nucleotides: TGTGCCAGCAGCTTAACCCCCGGGGAGCTGTTTTTT.